This T cell receptor beta chain was profiled in a study of vaccination effects on CD4 cells after COVID-19. Study-level information: Post-vaccine draws lagged the second dose by a median of 72 days. Findings and limits, study-wide: Early timepoints after infection were absent, and convalescent patients were few in the study.

A word on this clone: The antigen is unknown.

Having been cultured for ten to eleven days, the cells underwent CD4+ T cell isolation. The person's infection with SARS-CoV-2, confirmed by PCR, took place between March and December 2020. The participants, recipients of two vaccine doses, got either BNT162b2 or mRNA-1273. This CDR3 region has 16 residues. CDR1 LGHNA and CDR2 YNFKEQ come from the germline V gene. V dropped 3 bases and J dropped 0; count of bases not matched to a gene: 4. TCRdb's copy holds only in-frame clones and misses some; the assay was immunoSEQ multiplex PCR. Among some 50,000 clones, about 76% were seen once, and the ten largest hold approximately 5.4%.

The sequencing here drew on CD4+ T cells from PBMCs cultured without peptide, taken after COVID-19 vaccination. This chain uses TRBV4-2 with TRBJ1-4, with 7 bases aligning to TRBD1. The clonotype was recovered from a human donor who had a prior SARS-CoV-2 infection. The CDR3 DNA follows: TGTGCCAGCAGCCAGGCAGGGGGTGCAACTAATGAAAAACTGTTTTTT. Its translation: CASSQAGGATNEKLFF.